The clone carrying this T cell receptor beta chain has at least ten counts. The sample belongs to a study of T cells in Graves' hyperthyroidism and ophthalmopathy. Uncontrolled infection, other autoimmune disease, pregnancy or lactation led to exclusion. Source material for PBMCs was more than 7.5 ml fresh peripheral blood. What was amplified from RNA transcripts were TCR beta CDR3 regions. Using the HTBI primer set, a first-round RT-PCR was run on the TCR CDR3. TCRdb itself ran the multiplex PCR reads through MiXCR, one entry per CDR3 protein. The sample includes 250,000 to 300,000 distinct CDR3 sequences, roughly 19% of them seen just once. Germline V CDR1 and CDR2: DFQATT, SNEGSKA (reference sequence). Trimming took 3 bases from V and 3 from J, leaving 17 bases between them. The CDR3 sequence is 15 residues long.

The chain couples TRBV20-1 to TRBJ2-5; no clear D. The sequencing input was blood. This receptor was identified in a man in his fifties with Graves' ophthalmopathy. The CDR3 region is CSASDPVGRKETQYF. For the CDR3, the DNA is TGCAGTGCTAGTGACCCCGTGGGAAGGAAAGAGACCCAGTACTTC.